This entry describes one T cell receptor (beta chain). Antigen: not known. Primers: 60 Vbeta forward and 13 Jbeta reverse. The protocol was immunoSEQ multiplex PCR, while the TCRdb copy is restricted to in-frame clones and leaves out a portion. The sample shows 45,000 to 75,000 clones, approximately 70% of them seen only once. The source of the sample is a study of cytomegalovirus exposure and HLA in healthy donors. Study-level results: Researchers had no immune exposure information except CMV serostatus available. It emerged from a later analysis that several of the most significant clusters appeared to be linked to common viral pathogens. While the bulk of TCR sequences proved rare, some public TCRs turned up in many donors.

The CDR3 has 17 amino acids. In germline, CDR1 is MNHNS, CDR2 SASEGT. The V segment lost 4 bases and the J segment 3 bases; nucleotides outside the gene matches: 11. Specimen: PBMCs. The receptor comes from a woman between 55 and 75 years old in good health and CMV-seropositive. V is TRBV6-1 and J is TRBJ1-5; 8 bases align to TRBD1. The CDR3 DNA reads as TGTGCCAGCAGTGCACTCGGGACAGGCAAGAACAATCAGCCCCAGCATTTT. Amino acids: CASSALGTGKNNQPQHF.